This T cell receptor (beta chain) originates from a study of CD8+CD57+ T cells in acquired aplastic anemia. Study results and limitations: Patients and controls had CD8+ Simpson's diversity values that were not significantly distinct.

This clonotype was counted ten times or more. Its antigen remains unknown. V gave up 4 bases and J gave up 0 bases, with 17 bases separating them. Germline V gene data show CDR1 as SGHNT and CDR2 as YYREEE (reference sequence). The CDR3 extends over 16 amino acids. Genomic DNA, serving as template, underwent TCR beta VDJ and CDR3 profiling. TCRdb fed the reads into MiXCR, producing one record per CDR3 protein. The sample lists 150,000 to 200,000 distinct CDR3 sequences, less than 60% occurring once. By flow cytometry, patients selected for sequencing had shown an expansion of CD8+CD57+ cells. This TCR came from a human donor with aplastic anemia. Sample: sorted CD4+, CD8+, or CD8+CD57+ T cells (not recorded which) from PBMCs. V gene TRBV5-4 combines with J gene TRBJ2-7; D is unresolved. CDR3 bases: TGTGCCAGCAGCCAGACCGGGCCCCTGAGCTCCTACGAGCAGTACTTC. It encodes CASSQTGPLSSYEQYF.